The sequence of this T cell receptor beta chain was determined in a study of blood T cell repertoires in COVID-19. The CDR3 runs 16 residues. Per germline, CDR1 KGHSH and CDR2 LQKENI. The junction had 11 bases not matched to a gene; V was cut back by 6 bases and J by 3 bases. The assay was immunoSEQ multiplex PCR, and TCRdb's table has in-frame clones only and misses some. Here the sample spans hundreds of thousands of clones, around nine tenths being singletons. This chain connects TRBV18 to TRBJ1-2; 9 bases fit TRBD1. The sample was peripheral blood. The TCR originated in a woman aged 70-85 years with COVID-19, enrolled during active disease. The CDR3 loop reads CASSRERDRVYYGYTF. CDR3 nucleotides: TGTGCCAGCTCTAGGGAGCGGGACAGGGTCTACTATGGCTACACCTTC.